The next 15 T cell receptor beta chains were all read from a single sample in a study of cytomegalovirus exposure and HLA in healthy donors (dated by TCRdb to 2017 to 2019). The library relied on the immunoSEQ multiplex PCR assay. In TCRdb, the immuneACCESS table is reduced to in-frame sequences with V and J assigned. These tables do not hold every clone; where another copy was compared, an unresolved V gene accounts for under half, and the others remain unexplained. The sample records 95,000 to 120,000 clones, approximately 86% of which are singletons. The ten largest clones add up to 3% of the sample. The sequencing input was PBMCs. These receptors all come from a woman aged 18-29 years in good health and CMV-seronegative.

V and J are TRBV2 and TRBJ1-3; weak D call: TRBD1 (5 bases). Germline V gene lookup returns CDR1 SNHLY and CDR2 FYNNEI. The germline V and J ends were trimmed by 1 base and 0 bases, with 16 bases remaining between them. This CDR3 contains 18 residues. CDR3 in DNA: TGTGCCAGCAGTGAAGACTTCTTGACAGCTTTCTCTGGAAACACCATATATTTT. Protein sequence: CASSEDFLTAFSGNTIYF.

The chain uses TRBV27 and TRBJ2-7; D may be TRBD2 (6 bases). Trimming removed 3 bases at V and 3 bases at J, with 9 bases between. Per germline, CDR1 MNHEY and CDR2 SMNVEV (reference sequence). CDR3 length: 13 residues. The CDR3 nucleotides read TGTGCCAGCAGTTTCCGGGGGATCTACGAGCAGTACTTC. This codes for CASSFRGIYEQYF.

The chain has TRBV18 and TRBJ1-4; TRBD1 is a possible D gene (5 bases). The V end was cut by 2 bases, the J end by 8 bases, with 9 bases between. The CDR3 sequence is 13 residues long. Germline V lookup: CDR1 KGHSH, CDR2 LQKENI. The CDR3 reads CASSPSKGEKLFF. CDR3 bases: TGTGCCAGCTCACCATCCAAGGGGGAAAAACTGTTTTTT.

V is TRBV6-1 and J is TRBJ2-1; 12 bases are shared with TRBD2. Germline assignment: CDR1 MNHNS and CDR2 SASEGT. CDR3 length equals 15 residues. V lost 4 bases to trimming and J lost 11 bases; unmatched junction nucleotides: 9. The CDR3, as DNA: TGTGCCAGCAGTGGCCCTGCCCTAGCGGGGGGGCAGCAGTTCTTC. Residues: CASSGPALAGGQQFF.

This clone was seen a handful of times. The rearrangement links TRBV25-1 to TRBJ1-1; 8 bases map to TRBD1. Germline V gives CDR1 MGHDK, CDR2 SYGVNS. The trim removed 8 bases at V and 4 bases at J, leaving 0 bases unmatched. This CDR3 is 11 amino acids long. The CDR3 DNA follows: TGTGCCAGCGGACAGGGCACTGAAGCTTTCTTT. This codes for CASGQGTEAFF.

This clone was picked up a small number of times. The rearrangement links TRBV2 to TRBJ1-2, with a tentative D call TRBD1 (6 bases). Germline V gene sequence: CDR1 SNHLY, CDR2 FYNNEI. The CDR3 consists of 13 residues. V was pared by 5 bases and J by 3 bases, with 10 bases between. CDR3 in amino acids: CASSSQGDYGYTF. The CDR3, as DNA: TGTGCCAGCAGTTCACAGGGTGACTATGGCTACACCTTC.

This clone was seen only a few times. The rearrangement uses TRBV6-5 and TRBJ1-6; 9 bases are shared with TRBD1. The CDR3 loop spans 14 amino acids. CDR1 is MNHEY, CDR2 SVGAGI, per germline. The J segment lost 8 bases and the V segment lost 5 bases, leaving 4 bases of the junction unmatched. The CDR3 spells CASSRQGGYSPLHF. The CDR3 DNA follows: TGTGCCAGCAGTCGACAGGGGGGATATTCACCCCTCCACTTT.

About this clone itself: The conserved phenylalanine or tryptophan is not found at the CDR3 terminus, so this likely reflects a read error. The DNA is omitted, as the CDR3 cannot be located on it reliably, and the CDR3 follows TCRdb's listing. V and J are TRBV28 and TRBJ1-1; the table's D call, TRBD1, has no DNA check behind it. Germline CDR1 MDHEN, CDR2 SYDVKM. Counting both end residues, the CDR3 totals 12 amino acids. The CDR3 here is CASSLLGGARFI.

This clone has more than one count but fewer than ten. V usage is TRBV6-5 and J usage is TRBJ2-2; 8 bases agree with TRBD2. With V trimmed by 4 bases and J by 7 bases, 5 bases remained unmatched. The CDR3 is 14 amino acids. The germline gives CDR1 MNHEY, CDR2 SVGAGI. CDR3 sequence: CASSFRGGVGELFF. The CDR3 DNA reads as TGTGCCAGCAGTTTCCGGGGGGGGGTCGGGGAGCTGTTTTTT.

V usage is TRBV19 and J usage is TRBJ1-5; D ambiguous. Germline CDR1 reads LNHDA; CDR2 reads SQIVND (reference sequence). The ends were cut back, 10 bases at V and 7 bases at J, with 11 bases in the middle. CDR3 length: 11 amino acids. The CDR3 DNA follows: TGTGCCAATCTTCGGTGGCAGCCCCAGCATTTT. Encoded protein: CANLRWQPQHF.

This clone was counted a few times. The chain's CDR3 is CASSLMREEDGYTF. The CDR3, as DNA: TGCGCCAGCAGCTTGATGAGGGAGGAGGATGGCTACACCTTC. The chain employs TRBV5-1 and TRBJ1-2; the D is unclear. Germline V gene lookup returns CDR1 SGHRS and CDR2 YFSETQ. The CDR3 loop spans 14 amino acids. Trimming took off 1 base at V and 6 bases at J, with 13 bases between the two ends.

V usage is TRBV10-3 and J usage is TRBJ2-5; no firm D call. V gave up 4 bases and J gave up 5 bases, with 11 bases separating them. The germline V gene encodes CDR1 ENHRY and CDR2 SYGVKD. The CDR3 loop spans 13 amino acids. The CDR3 DNA follows: TGTGCCATCAGTGCTACTTATATGGAGACCCAGTACTTC. Amino acids: CAISATYMETQYF.

There are a few counts of this clone. V usage is TRBV30 and J usage is TRBJ1-5, with D perhaps TRBD1 (5 bases). V was trimmed by 1 base and J by 4 bases, leaving 5 bases between them. The CDR3 is made up of 12 amino acids. Germline loops: CDR1 GTSNPN, CDR2 SVGIG (reference sequence). The chain's CDR3 is CAWSGQNQPQHF. DNA for the CDR3: TGTGCCTGGAGTGGACAGAATCAGCCCCAGCATTTT.

The rearrangement links TRBV6-1 to TRBJ1-5; D unresolved. V was trimmed by 2 bases and J by 7 bases, leaving 9 bases between them. Germline V gene data show CDR1 as MNHNS and CDR2 as SASEGT. CDR3 length: 13 amino acids. In DNA, the CDR3 is TGTGCCAGCAGTGAAAACCCCCAGCAGCCCCAGCATTTT. Amino acid sequence: CASSENPQQPQHF.

V is TRBV2 and J is TRBJ1-2; 8 bases agree with TRBD1. J gave up 8 bases and V 5 bases, and 13 bases lay outside the gene matches. CDR3 length equals 15 residues. Germline V gene data show CDR1 as SNHLY and CDR2 as FYNNEI. The CDR3, as DNA: TGTGCCAGCAGTCCCGTCCTACAGGGGGTTGGGGGCTACACCTTC. This codes for CASSPVLQGVGGYTF.